The 4 T cell receptor beta chains in this list originate from one sample, sequenced in a study of OX40 agonist ivuxolimab in advanced cancers. Sequencing was performed with immunoSEQ multiplex PCR; in TCRdb, only in-frame clones are kept and a portion is missing. The data show about 59,000 clones, around 87% seen once. Sequenced material: CD4+ or CD8+ T cells sorted from blood, taken in a trial of the OX40 agonist ivuxolimab. These TCRs come from an adult with an advanced solid tumor such as melanoma, head and neck, liver or kidney cancer.

The chain joins TRBV25-1 to TRBJ2-1; weak D call: TRBD2 (6 bases). Germline assignment: CDR1 MGHDK and CDR2 SYGVNS. Trimming pared 4 bases from V and 11 bases from J, leaving 18 bases between. The CDR3 sequence is 14 residues long. CDR3 nucleotides: TGTGCCAGCAGTGGCTATCCGACGGGGGAAAAGCAGTTCTTC. Translating it yields CASSGYPTGEKQFF.

DNA of the CDR3: TGTGCCAGTAGTAAGTGGGGCGGATTGAACACTGAAGCTTTCTTT. It yields the protein CASSKWGGLNTEAFF. The chain is built from TRBV19 and TRBJ1-1; TRBD1 might be the D (5 bases). Trimming stripped 4 bases from V and 0 bases from J, with 12 bases between. Germline V CDR1 and CDR2: LNHDA, SQIVND (reference sequence). This CDR3 region has 15 residues. Supplemented by reference TRBV19 and TRBJ1-1, the full variable domain reads DGGITQSPKYLFRKEGQNVTLSCEQNLNHDAMYWYRQDPGQGLRLIYYSQIVNDFQKGDIAEGYSVSREKKESFPLTVTSAQKNPTAFYLCASSKWGGLNTEAFFGQGTRLTVV.

The chain carries TRBV6-5 and TRBJ1-2; D uncertain. Per the germline V gene, CDR1 is MNHEY and CDR2 is SVGAGI. The CDR3 has 14 amino acids. V was clipped by 6 bases and J by 2 bases, with 13 bases between them. The CDR3 bases are TGTGCCAGCAGACAAGCCTTCGGGAACTATGGCTACACCTTC. This encodes CASRQAFGNYGYTF.

V usage is TRBV5-1 and J usage is TRBJ1-4; TRBD1 matches at 7 bases. Trimming at V came to 0 bases and at J to 8 bases, leaving 4 bases not matched to a gene. Germline CDR1 is SGHRS and CDR2 is YFSETQ. The CDR3 consists of 14 residues. The CDR3 DNA follows: TGCGCCAGCAGCTTGGTCGGGACAGACGAAAAACTGTTTTTT. This translates into CASSLVGTDEKLFF.